These T cell receptor beta chains were read from a single sample in a study of human T cells and chemical hapten exposure. TCRdb reanalysed the RACE reads using MiXCR and keeps one entry per CDR3 protein. The data hold 150,000 to 200,000 distinct CDR3 sequences, with about 15% observed a single time. The sample consisted of whole blood, taken in connection with sensitization to the hapten diphenylcyclopropenone (DPC). The receptors derive from a woman in her 30s with alopecia areata. Some clones in this sample may be carry-over from other donors' samples. Each CDR3 is given with its conserved first and last residue. A D gene is named only where the DNA matches it firmly. Size tells how often a clone was seen (once, few, many) or the class of an expanded clone, and some rows leave it out.

CDR3aa,CDR3nt,abundance,j_gene,d_gene,v_gene
CASSCGNEKLFF,TGCGCCAGCAGTTGTGGGAATGAAAAACTGTTTTTT,few,TRBJ1-4,NA,TRBV23-1
CASSLLFNEQFF,TGTGCCAGCAGCTTATTGTTCAATGAGCAGTTCTTC,NA,TRBJ2-1,NA,TRBV11-2
CTSSLGTGDGGDTQYF,TGTACCAGCAGCTTAGGGACAGGGGACGGAGGAGATACGCAGTATTTT,once,TRBJ2-3,TRBD1,TRBV7-6
CASSLNRAISGANVLTF,TGTGCCAGCAGCTTAAACCGGGCCATCTCTGGGGCCAACGTCCTGACTTTC,many,TRBJ2-6,NA,TRBV28
CASSNGRQDGYTF,TGTGCCAGCAGCAACGGTCGGCAGGATGGCTACACCTTC,few,TRBJ1-2,NA,TRBV21-1
CASSLAVGGLGEAFF,TGTGCCAGCAGCTTAGCGGTTGGGGGACTGGGTGAAGCTTTCTTT,NA,TRBJ1-1,NA,TRBV7-2
CASTKGQGIYGYTF,TGTGCCAGCACGAAGGGACAGGGTATTTATGGCTACACCTTC,few,TRBJ1-2,TRBD1,TRBV6-5
CASSSQVTDTQYF,TGCGCCAGCAGCTCACAGGTCACAGATACGCAGTATTTT,many,TRBJ2-3,NA,TRBV5-1
CSASPTVSYEQYF,TGCAGTGCTAGCCCTACGGTCTCCTACGAGCAGTACTTC,few,TRBJ2-7,NA,TRBV20-1
CASRRTGGDEQYF,TGTGCCAGCAGACGGACAGGGGGGGACGAGCAGTACTTC,many,TRBJ2-7,TRBD1,TRBV11-1
CASSLSGQMNTEAFF,TGTGCCAGCAGCTTGTCGGGACAGATGAACACTGAAGCTTTCTTT,NA,TRBJ1-1,TRBD1,TRBV5-4
CSARDYGLAGVPGEQYF,TGCAGTGCTAGAGATTACGGGCTAGCGGGAGTGCCGGGCGAGCAGTACTTC,many,TRBJ2-7,TRBD2,TRBV20-1
CASSAGQGREQYF,TGTGCCAGCTCTGCGGGACAGGGGAGGGAGCAGTACTTC,few,TRBJ2-7,TRBD1,TRBV18
CASEGGSYNEQFF,TGTGCCAGCGAGGGAGGTTCCTACAATGAGCAGTTCTTC,few,TRBJ2-1,NA,TRBV6-2/TRBV6-3
CASSLVGGNTYNEQFF,TGTGCCAGCAGCTTAGTCGGGGGGAATACCTACAATGAGCAGTTCTTC,NA,TRBJ2-1,TRBD2,TRBV7-2
CASSHRMKETQYF,TGTGCCAGCAGTCACAGGATGAAAGAGACCCAGTACTTC,NA,TRBJ2-5,NA,TRBV28
CASSRTSNTEAFF,TGTGCCAGCAGCCGGACATCGAACACTGAAGCTTTCTTT,few,TRBJ1-1,NA,TRBV6-6
CASSYQEQGTEAFF,TGTGCCAGCAGTTATCAGGAACAGGGCACTGAAGCTTTCTTT,NA,TRBJ1-1,NA,TRBV6-5
CASGRGSSYNEQFF,TGTGCTAGTGGCCGGGGGAGCTCCTACAATGAGCAGTTCTTC,few,TRBJ2-1,NA,TRBV12-5
CASSYSRGATNEKLFF,TGTGCCAGCAGTTATTCGCGGGGTGCAACTAATGAAAAACTGTTTTTT,few,TRBJ1-4,NA,TRBV6-9
CASSLLGENGELFF,TGTGCCAGCAGCTTACTTGGGGAGAACGGGGAGCTGTTTTTT,NA,TRBJ2-2,NA,TRBV7-6
CASSLTGSNTGELFF,TGTGCCAGCAGCTTAACGGGATCCAACACCGGGGAGCTGTTTTTT,many,TRBJ2-2,NA,TRBV7-3
CASSPGLPIFFDYGYTF,TGCGCCAGCAGCCCGGGACTCCCTATCTTCTTCGACTATGGCTACACCTTC,NA,TRBJ1-2,NA,TRBV10-2
CASSLVNTEAFF,TGTGCCAGCAGTTTAGTGAACACTGAAGCTTTCTTT,few,TRBJ1-1,NA,TRBV27
CASSVDRDRSQPQHF,TGTGCCAGCAGCGTGGACAGGGACCGGTCTCAGCCCCAGCATTTT,NA,TRBJ1-5,TRBD1,TRBV5-5
CAWSLSTYNYGYTF,TGTGCCTGGAGCCTTTCTACTTATAACTATGGCTACACCTTC,few,TRBJ1-2,NA,TRBV30
CASSFDSRSNEQFF,TGTGCCAGCAGTTTCGACTCTAGAAGCAATGAGCAGTTCTTC,few,TRBJ2-1,NA,TRBV28
CASSRSFGVGVNTEAFF,TGTGCCAGCAGCCGTTCATTCGGGGTAGGGGTGAACACTGAAGCTTTCTTT,NA,TRBJ1-1,NA,TRBV5-4
CASRPNRGQMNTEAFF,TGTGCCAGCAGACCTAACAGGGGACAGATGAACACTGAAGCTTTCTTT,many,TRBJ1-1,TRBD1,TRBV28
CASSLASRGDPDTQYF,TGCGCCAGCAGCTTGGCTTCGCGGGGGGATCCAGATACGCAGTATTTT,NA,TRBJ2-3,TRBD2,TRBV5-1
CASSAGQNTEAFF,TGTGCCAGCTCAGCCGGGCAGAACACTGAAGCTTTCTTT,few,TRBJ1-1,NA,TRBV18
CASSSPRETRPDTQYF,TGTGCCAGCAGCTCCCCCCGGGAGACCCGGCCAGATACGCAGTATTTT,NA,TRBJ2-3,NA,TRBV7-9
CASSLTGTSNNEQFF,TGTGCCAGCAGCTTAACCGGGACTAGTAACAATGAGCAGTTCTTC,few,TRBJ2-1,TRBD2,TRBV7-6
CASSEWSGQGNYGYTF,TGTGCCAGCAGTGAATGGTCGGGACAGGGGAACTATGGCTACACCTTC,NA,TRBJ1-2,TRBD1,TRBV6-1
CASSPPSRAEAFF,TGTGCCAGCTCACCACCCTCCAGGGCTGAAGCTTTCTTT,NA,TRBJ1-1,NA,TRBV18
CASSQELGLTGELFF,TGCGCCAGCAGCCAAGAACTGGGGTTGACCGGGGAGCTGTTTTTT,NA,TRBJ2-2,NA,TRBV4-3
CASSPRSTGSNSPLHF,TGTGCCAGCAGCCCCCGCTCTACAGGGTCAAATTCACCCCTCCACTTT,NA,TRBJ1-6,NA,TRBV13
CASSQAPGVVNEQYF,TGCGCCAGCAGCCAAGCCCCGGGAGTAGTAAACGAGCAGTACTTC,NA,TRBJ2-7,NA,TRBV4-1
CASTQVEGKGNTEAFF,TGTGCCAGCACCCAGGTCGAAGGGAAGGGGAACACTGAAGCTTTCTTT,many,TRBJ1-1,NA,TRBV7-9
CASSFGRGNTEAFF,TGTGCCAGCAGTTTCGGCAGGGGCAACACTGAAGCTTTCTTT,many,TRBJ1-1,NA,TRBV6-2/TRBV6-3
CASSTAGRTSSYEQYF,TGCGCCAGCAGCACGGCGGGCAGAACCAGCTCCTACGAGCAGTACTTC,NA,TRBJ2-7,NA,TRBV5-1
CASSHRDSSLYGYTF,TGTGCCAGCAGCCACCGGGACAGCTCACTCTATGGCTACACCTTC,NA,TRBJ1-2,TRBD1,TRBV7-2
CSVLSRTGGNEQYF,TGCAGCGTCCTCTCGCGGACAGGGGGTAACGAGCAGTACTTC,many,TRBJ2-7,TRBD1,TRBV29-1
CASSHRDGYNEQFF,TGTGCCAGCAGCCACCGGGACGGGTACAATGAGCAGTTCTTC,NA,TRBJ2-1,NA,TRBV14
CSANRGQTGEETQYF,TGCAGTGCCAATCGAGGCCAAACAGGGGAAGAGACCCAGTACTTC,few,TRBJ2-5,TRBD1,TRBV20-1
CASSLMVLAGYNEQFF,TGTGCCAGCAGTTTAATGGTACTAGCGGGTTACAATGAGCAGTTCTTC,NA,TRBJ2-1,TRBD2,TRBV28
CSASRDSLTGELFF,TGCAGTGCTTCCCGGGACTCTCTCACCGGGGAGCTGTTTTTT,NA,TRBJ2-2,NA,TRBV20-1
CASSSRPGQSTDTQYF,TGTGCCAGCAGCTCGCGGCCGGGACAGAGCACAGATACGCAGTATTTT,few,TRBJ2-3,TRBD1,TRBV7-6
CASTPVGTYEQYF,TGTGCCAGCACCCCGGTAGGGACCTACGAGCAGTACTTC,NA,TRBJ2-7,NA,TRBV28